This TCR beta chain was recovered during a study of cytomegalovirus exposure and HLA in healthy donors (dated by TCRdb to about 2017). The study in broad terms: An earlier analysis of several hundred of the donors reported about 260 Gb of sequence data and 95 million to 120 million unique TCR beta sequences obtained from roughly 170 million T cells. An early release covering more than 500 HLA-typed donors comprised 300 to 350 gigabases of sequencing data and 65 million to 100 million unique TCR sequences. Of the roughly 400 genotyped donors, about 80% fell in the genetic ancestry cluster associated with self-reported Caucasian donors. The study aimed to test whether cataloging public T cell receptors could reveal signatures of past pathogen exposure. Using immunosequencing, the study profiled T cell repertoires from around 670 subjects and related those repertoires to cytomegalovirus serostatus. Besides the first cohort of about 730 subjects, a separate validation cohort made up of 120 different subjects was used. High-throughput TCR immunosequencing, statistical association of individual TCRs with disease status, and machine learning were combined to predict cytomegalovirus infection status. A later analysis re-analyzed previously published TCR beta repertoires from approximately 670 donors and added high-resolution HLA genotyping to study TCR occurrence patterns. In the later analysis, no new phenotypic data were used to find candidate immune exposures; instead, reliance was placed on TCR beta sequences and their occurrence across donors. To decide whether each TCR beta V gene segment behaved as functional or pseudogenic, an earlier analysis of approximately 600 of the donors relied on high-throughput TCR beta sequencing. Alongside the repertoire data, information on donor age, sex, ethnicity and CMV serostatus was compiled. In a later genetic analysis, genome-wide SNP genotypes for about three fifths of the roughly 670 donors were used, and that subset was treated as a discovery cohort. Every repertoire in the discovery cohort had been generated on one and the same sequencing platform. Both class I and class II loci were covered by HLA typing, at four-digit resolution. The number of donors typed differed by locus, with 629-630 for A, B, C, DRB1 and DQB1, roughly 520 for DQA1, some 570 for DPA1, and under 490 for DPB1. A handful of DR-DQ haplotypes were treated as single units for association and clustering because of strong linkage in the cohort. Among several hundred genotyped donors of the cohort, an average of approximately 200,000 unique TCR beta nucleotide sequences was sequenced per donor, of which approximately 19% were non-productive. Paper-wide results and their limitations: In a later analysis, TCR association rates were found to vary across HLA loci, with the most associated TCRs seen for DRB1 alleles and the fewest for HLA-C alleles. In both the original and validation cohorts, the classifier was reported to diagnose cytomegalovirus status with high specificity and sensitivity. Specific HLA alleles were associated with 15,000 to 20,000 TCR beta sequences at a false discovery rate of 0.05 in a later analysis. Strong co-occurrence of HLA alleles, especially DR and DQ, made assigning TCR associations to individual alleles difficult. In the study, some 160 TCR beta chains were listed as associated with cytomegalovirus. In a later analysis, most CMV-associated TCR beta chains were found to appear HLA-restricted, with HLA associations seemingly driven largely by CMV exposure. Only TCR beta chains were sequenced in this cohort, and the absence of alpha or paired-chain data limited detectable features. A further reported finding was that TCR beta sequences accurately predicted the HLA-A and HLA-B alleles for most subjects in the first cohort. In a later genetic analysis, a missense DCLRE1C variant was associated with V-gene and J-gene trimming of TCR beta chains, and the association was replicated in an independent cohort. In a later analysis, HLA-associated TCR beta chains were found to be more clonally expanded and to have lower generation probabilities than equally common non-associated chains. Roughly uniform sequencing depth across donors was assumed in presence/absence analyses, although this assumption may not hold. Because the 87-base-pair reads could not distinguish some IMGT-functional V segments, including TRBV6-2 and TRBV6-3, those segments were excluded. Because some donors lacked HLA typing at each locus, the association tests relied only on the typed subset. A few of the identified cytomegalovirus-associated TCR beta chains were confirmed in vitro to be specific for cytomegalovirus antigens. A group of highly shared sequence variants was considered likely to be a technical artifact of the sequencing pipeline. Most TCR sequences were observed very rarely across donors, whereas some public TCRs were present in many individuals. Correlated functional status among segregating V segments might reflect linkage disequilibrium, but an unknown experimental factor could not be ruled out. Several of the top co-occurrence clusters appeared to be linked to parvovirus B19, influenza, CMV and Epstein-Barr virus, according to a later analysis. In a later genetic analysis, fewer N-insertions in productive TCRs were reported among donors in an Asian-associated ancestry cluster than the roughly 700-donor mean. The authors suggested that the approach could potentially be extended to other disease states and immunological phenotypes. Immune exposure information for the cohort was limited to CMV serostatus. In an earlier analysis of roughly 500 of the donors, most TCR beta V segments appeared in productive rearrangements about 87% or about 30% of the time, broadly matching IMGT annotations. The earlier analysis of 587 of the donors excluded over 15 rarely observed V segments, including chromosome 9 orphons, because counts were too low.

Receptor libraries were prepared by the immunoSEQ multiplex PCR assay. For the multiplex PCR, a mixture combining 60 forward primers for TCR Vbeta segments and 13 reverse primers for TCR Jbeta segments was used. A multiplex PCR assay on genomic DNA amplified the CDR3 region of rearranged TCR beta genes. The amplified TCR beta libraries were sequenced on the Illumina HiSeq System as 87-base-pair reads. On the authors' methods: Across the 670 or so repertoires, a later analysis counted roughly 84 million unique TCR beta chains, some 11 million of which were shared by at least two donors. Raw reads were error-corrected and collapsed into unique sequences by a nearest-neighbor algorithm in which closely related sequences were merged to remove PCR and sequencing errors. CDR3 sequences were aligned to IMGT reference sequences to assign V, D and J gene segments. For a sequence to be retained, a match of at least six nucleotides was required to both a V gene segment and a J gene segment. Rearrangements were called productive when the CDR3 lacked stop codons and stayed in frame with V and J; all others were non-productive. Following IMGT convention, CDR3 was defined as the stretch from the second conserved V-encoded cysteine to the conserved J-encoded phenylalanine. The earlier analysis of 500 to 600 of the donors excluded sequences that lacked an unambiguous match to a single V gene segment. An earlier analysis of 550 to 650 of the donors classified V segments as functional when productive rearrangements were above 56.7% and as segregating when the standard deviation between donors was above 5%. A statistical classification framework was built to diagnose cytomegalovirus status from the catalog of TCR beta chain sequences. In a later analysis, TCR nucleotide sequences were compared against IMGT/GENE-DB human TR gene sequences so that V and J genes could be assigned. The TCRdist pipeline was used in a later analysis to assign CDR3 sequences and most-parsimonious VDJ recombination scenarios. In a later analysis, each TCR beta chain was defined by its CDR3 amino acid sequence together with its V-gene family, and reads lacking a unique V-gene family were excluded. A later analysis removed several hundred highly shared, low-generation-probability nucleotide sequences to deal with suspected cross-contamination and a sequencing artifact. In a later analysis, a clonal expansion index for each public chain was calculated from normalized within-repertoire ranks of inferred template counts. In a later analysis, generation probabilities were computed using a VDJ recombination model fitted to out-of-frame rearrangements, and the results were checked against IGoR. In a later analysis, hypergeometric tests were used to score TCR-TCR, TCR-HLA and TCR-CMV co-occurrence, with a repertoire-size bias correction applied to TCR pairs. In a later analysis, false discovery rates were estimated by permuting HLA or CMV assignments 20 times. In a later analysis, co-occurring TCRs were grouped using DBSCAN, and TCRdist sequence similarity was added for clustering within HLA-allele-positive subsets. For co-occurrence clustering, repertoires with fewer than 30,000 or more than 120,000 public chains were excluded, along with four or five repertoires with anomalous nucleotide sharing. TCRdb took over this immuneACCESS table, retaining in-frame rearrangements with V and J assigned. Such tables are incomplete; in checked studies, under half of the missing clones stem from an unresolved V gene, and the remainder is unexplained. That table gives V, J and clone size, and the DNA gave D and trimming. In this sample the table shows about 130,000 clones, 75% to 80% of which occur a single time. The ten largest clones capture around 2% of the sample.

Notes on this clone: Its antigen target is currently unknown. No per-base quality is available; no much larger clone lies one base away.

From a lookup of the germline V gene (reference sequence), CDR1 and CDR2 are MNHEY and SMNVEV. The germline ends are 12 bases apart after V is trimmed by 2 bases and J by 3 bases. The CDR3 numbers 15 residues from cysteine through phenylalanine. Here the CDR3 DNA is all that survives: 45 bases in frame from base 1. The cohort comprised approximately 700 healthy bone marrow donors. At the time of sampling, all cohort members were nominally healthy, though unrecorded immune exposures were likely present. The donor was CMV seronegative and was included in the group of hundreds of seronegative cohort members. A peripheral blood sample was collected from each donor, and TCR beta sequencing was performed on peripheral blood mononuclear cells. The Qiagen DNeasy Blood Extraction Kit was used to extract genomic DNA from the blood cell samples.

Sequencing input: PBMCs. The sequence was collected from a man aged 30 to 45 in good health and CMV-seronegative. The rearrangement joined TRBV27 to TRBJ2-3, with TRBD1 perhaps the D gene, on 6 matching bases. The CDR3 protein is CASSLSHRVTDTQYF. The DNA reads as follows: TGTGCCAGCAGTTTAAGTCACAGGGTGACAGATACGCAGTATTTT.